This record concerns one TCR beta chain sequence. No antigen is known for it. It was with unique molecular identifiers that the TCRbeta library was prepared. Each CDR3 protein gets one entry after TCRdb re-called the PCR reads with MiXCR. The sample contains around 580,000 distinct CDR3 sequences, 25% to 30% of which appear only once. The V and J ends lost 7 bases and 5 bases, in that order; junction bases with no gene match: 10. Germline V gene sequence: CDR1 ENHRY, CDR2 SYGVKD. The CDR3 is made up of 15 amino acids. The entry originates in a study of T-cell reconstitution after alpha-beta-depleted transplantation in children. Whole-study results and caveats: In some patients, recipient T cells and intrathymic progenitors surviving conditioning explained high day-60 diversity. There were reportedly several hundred expanded graft clones from which alpha-beta T cells came about two months after transplant. Fresh T-cell production supplied most of the T-cell counts and diversity seen one year after transplant.

Sequenced material: PBMCs, taken before TCRalphabeta/CD19-depleted stem cell transplant. The TCR was taken from a boy in the first two years of life with Wiskott-Aldrich syndrome, due to receive a stem cell transplant. This chain joins TRBV10-3 and TRBJ2-1; 8 nucleotides line up with TRBD1. This chain's CDR3 is CAINLQGAGDNEQFF. The CDR3 bases are TGTGCCATCAATTTGCAGGGGGCTGGGGACAATGAGCAGTTCTTC.